This entry concerns a single TCR gamma chain. The source of the sample is a study of intestinal T cells in coeliac disease. Using about 0.2 ug of biopsy DNA, TRG was amplified with LymphoTrack primers. TCRdb reprocessed the multiplex PCR reads using CATT. The table shows about a thousand gamma-chain clones, with about 48% occurring only once. About eleven formalin-fixed paraffin-embedded scrolls, each 5 µm thick, supplied each case's genomic DNA. The germline gives CDR1 EGSTGY, CDR2 YDSYTSSV. The CDR3 consists of 15 residues. With 0 bases clipped from V and 3 bases from J, the junction kept 8 bases outside the gene matches.

Sequencing was performed on a duodenal biopsy. The chain carries TRGV4 and TRGJ1 or TRGJ2. The source is a human donor with celiac disease. CDR3 amino acids: CATWDGTSSYYKKLF. The CDR3 region has the DNA TGTGCCACCTGGGATGGGACAAGTAGTTATTATAAGAAACTCTTT.